The next 10 T cell receptor beta chains were all read from a single sample in a study of T cells after yellow fever vaccination. A single record per CDR3 protein comes from TCRdb applying MiXCR to the 5' RACE reads. In the table there are approximately 450,000 distinct CDR3 sequences, 18% of which are singletons. The specimen was PBMCs, collected before the yellow fever booster vaccination. These TCRs come from a man between 18 and 29 years old who received the YFV17D yellow fever vaccine.

This clonotype was detected a few times. The chain carries TRBV6-2 or TRBV6-3 and TRBJ2-1, with D maybe TRBD1 (7 bases). Per germline, CDR1 MNHEY and CDR2 SVGEGT. V was clipped by 10 bases and J by 3 bases, with 13 bases between them. The CDR3 totals 13 residues. The CDR3 reads CAIAGQNYNEQFF. The DNA of the CDR3 is TGTGCCATCGCGGGACAGAACTACAATGAGCAGTTCTTC.

V gene TRBV5-1 combines with J gene TRBJ2-7; maybe TRBD1 (6 bases). The CDR3 is 13 amino acids. Germline V gene sequence: CDR1 SGHRS, CDR2 YFSETQ. V lost 5 bases and J lost 11, with 20 bases in between. CDR3 coding DNA: TGCGCCAGCAGTCCCGGGACAATGGAAAGGGAGTACTTC. This codes for CASSPGTMEREYF.

This chain uses TRBV7-2 with TRBJ2-4; a weak D match, TRBD2 (6 bases). The V and J ends lost 10 bases and 7 bases respectively, with 17 bases between them. The CDR3 is made up of 13 amino acids. Germline V gene sequence: CDR1 SGHTA, CDR2 FQGNSA. CDR3 protein: CATGWQGGNIQYF. The CDR3 region has the DNA TGTGCCACCGGGTGGCAAGGAGGGAACATTCAGTACTTC.

V gene TRBV5-1 combines with J gene TRBJ2-5; tentatively, D is TRBD1 (6 bases). Trimming cost V 4 bases and J 3 bases, with 13 bases left between them. In germline, CDR1 is SGHRS, CDR2 YFSETQ. CDR3 length equals 14 residues. The CDR3 reads CASSTAQGKETQYF. In nucleotides, the CDR3 is TGCGCCAGCAGCACGGCGCAGGGGAAAGAGACCCAGTACTTC.

This clonotype has just one count. V and J are TRBV12-3 or TRBV12-4 and TRBJ1-2, with D possibly TRBD1 on 5 matching bases. V was cut by 0 bases and J by 7 bases, with 21 bases left in between. This CDR3 contains 17 residues. CDR3: CASSLARMGTRLSGYTF. CDR3 sequence (DNA): TGTGCCAGCAGTTTAGCGCGTATGGGGACTAGGCTAAGTGGCTACACCTTC.

This clonotype has only a few counts. The chain recombines TRBV18 with TRBJ2-5; D could derive from TRBD1 or TRBD2 (5 bases each). In germline, CDR1 is KGHSH, CDR2 LQKENI. The CDR3 extends over 14 amino acids. The V and J ends lost 6 bases and 1 base respectively, with 12 bases between them. The chain's CDR3 is CASSPSGTQETQYF. For the CDR3, the DNA is TGTGCCAGCTCGCCCTCAGGGACCCAAGAGACCCAGTACTTC. Supplemented by reference TRBV18 and TRBJ2-5, the full variable domain reads NAGVMQNPRHLVRRRGQEARLRCSPMKGHSHVYWYRQLPEEGLKFMVYLQKENIIDESGMPKERFSAEFPKEGPSILRIQQVVRGDSAAYFCASSPSGTQETQYFGPGTRLLVL.

This clonotype was picked up a small number of times. V is TRBV20-1 and J is TRBJ2-3; tentative D call: TRBD2 (5 bases). The CDR3 loop spans 13 amino acids. V lost 6 bases to trimming and J lost 2 bases, with 12 bases between them. From germline, CDR1 is DFQATT and CDR2 SNEGSKA (reference sequence). CDR3 bases: TGCAGTGCCCCTCTAGCCCTCACAGATACGCAGTATTTT. Protein: CSAPLALTDTQYF.

This clonotype was counted only a few times. The V and J genes are TRBV5-6 and TRBJ1-2; 12 bases line up with TRBD1. V gave up 3 bases and J gave up 6 bases; unmatched junction bases: 3. The CDR3 has 14 residues. Germline loops: CDR1 SGHDT, CDR2 YYEEEE. The chain's CDR3 is CASSWGQGADGYTF. The CDR3 DNA reads as TGTGCCAGCAGCTGGGGACAGGGGGCTGATGGCTACACCTTC.

At least ten counts were recorded for this clonotype. The chain joins TRBV20-1 to TRBJ2-3; the D call may be TRBD1 or TRBD2 (5 bases each). Trimming took 8 bases from V and 4 from J, leaving 16 bases between them. The CDR3 spans 13 residues. CDR1 is DFQATT and CDR2 is SNEGSKA in the germline V gene (reference sequence). The chain's CDR3 is CSPPWGFPDTQYF. Written as DNA, the CDR3 is TGCAGTCCCCCCTGGGGGTTCCCAGATACGCAGTATTTT.

This clonotype came up a few times. This rearrangement joins TRBV5-4 to TRBJ2-7, with TRBD2 matching 10 bases. The CDR3 has 16 residues. Germline lookup yields CDR1 SGHNT and CDR2 YYREEE (reference sequence). V was pared by 6 bases and J by 3 bases, with 12 bases of the junction left unmatched. The CDR3, as DNA: TGTGCCAGCAAGCGACACGGGACTAGCGTTGACTACGAGCAGTACTTC. Residues: CASKRHGTSVDYEQYF.